These 26 T cell receptor beta chains were all obtained from the same sample, sequenced in a study of control samples from healthy donors and cancer patients. Profiling relied on immunoSEQ multiplex PCR, and the TCRdb table lists in-frame clones only, not all of them. Among just over 150,000 clones listed, approximately 90% were seen once. Input material: blood. The receptors here all came from a man under 40 in good health.

The V gene is TRBV12-3 or TRBV12-4, the J gene TRBJ2-3; D gene uncertain. The CDR3 consists of 12 residues. The V end lost 6 bases, the J end lost 4 bases, and 8 bases lay between the germline ends. CDR3 residues: CASRFQADTQYF. In DNA, the CDR3 is TGTGCCAGCAGATTCCAGGCAGATACGCAGTATTTT.

A single count supports this clone. CDR3 loop: CASSDLLQGLTGNTIYF. DNA for the CDR3: TGTGCCAGCAGTGACCTCTTACAGGGATTAACTGGAAACACCATATATTTT. This chain joins TRBV6-1 and TRBJ1-3; possible D gene TRBD1, 6 bases. Trimming shortened V by 3 bases and J by 2 bases, and 17 bases separated the two germline ends. Germline V gene lookup returns CDR1 MNHNS and CDR2 SASEGT. The CDR3 sequence is 17 residues long.

V usage is TRBV5-4 and J usage is TRBJ1-2, with D hard to call. The CDR3 consists of 12 residues. The germline gives CDR1 SGHNT, CDR2 YYREEE (reference sequence). V gave up 4 bases and J gave up 4 bases, with 8 bases separating them. The CDR3 nucleotides are TGTGCCAGCAGCCTAGATTTCTATGGCTACACCTTC. Its protein is CASSLDFYGYTF.

The chain is built from TRBV11-3 and TRBJ2-1, with TRBD2 matching over 7 bases. This CDR3 has 15 residues. J was trimmed by 7 bases and V by 4 bases; bases with no gene match: 10. In germline, CDR1 is SGHNT, CDR2 YENEEA. In DNA form, the CDR3 reads TGTGCCAGCAGCTCGAAGCGGGGAGGTAGGAATGAGCAGTTCTTC. Translation gives CASSSKRGGRNEQFF.

The genes are TRBV5-1 and TRBJ1-1; D unclear. Germline V gene lookup returns CDR1 SGHRS and CDR2 YFSETQ. V lost 1 base and J lost 3, with 13 bases in between. This CDR3 spans 15 amino acids. The CDR3: CASSLYLGGHTEAFF. The DNA for the CDR3 is TGCGCCAGCAGCTTGTATCTCGGAGGGCACACTGAAGCTTTCTTT.

This chain connects TRBV4-2 to TRBJ1-1; D is perhaps TRBD1 (5 bases). Trimming pared 1 base from V and 5 bases from J, leaving 14 bases between. The germline CDR1 and CDR2 sequences are LGHNA and YNFKEQ. This CDR3 is 15 amino acids long. CDR3 in amino acids: CASSQVGQGETEAFF. As DNA, the CDR3 is TGTGCCAGCAGCCAAGTAGGGCAGGGAGAGACTGAAGCTTTCTTT.

The DNA for the CDR3 is TGTGCCAGCAGCCCACAGCAGACAGCCCAAGAGACCCAGTACTTC. Amino acid sequence: CASSPQQTAQETQYF. The chain is built from TRBV7-7 and TRBJ2-5; D is possibly TRBD1 (5 bases). V lost 5 bases and J 1 base, leaving 14 bases between the germline ends. The germline V gene encodes CDR1 SSHAT and CDR2 FNYEAQ (reference sequence). The CDR3 length is 15 residues.

The V and J genes are TRBV27 and TRBJ1-2; D not resolved. Germline V gene lookup returns CDR1 MNHEY and CDR2 SMNVEV (reference sequence). The CDR3 length is 15 residues. Deletions cut 0 bases from V and 6 bases from J, with 14 bases between. The CDR3 DNA sequence: TGTGCCAGCAGTTTATCGGGTTTTGGACGGCATGGCTACACCTTC. As protein: CASSLSGFGRHGYTF.

The J gene is TRBJ2-7, the V gene TRBV7-3; 9 nucleotides agree with TRBD1. V dropped 8 bases and J dropped 2; count of bases not matched to a gene: 7. This CDR3 region has 14 residues. Germline CDR1 reads SGHTA; CDR2 reads FQGTGA. The CDR3 DNA reads TGTGCCAGCGCAATCCGGGACAGGGCCTACGAGCAGTACTTC. Encoded protein: CASAIRDRAYEQYF.

This rearrangement joins TRBV30 to TRBJ2-5; D might be TRBD2 (6 bases). CDR1 GTSNPN and CDR2 SVGIG come from the germline V gene (reference sequence). Trimming stripped 0 bases from V and 4 bases from J, with 15 bases between. CDR3 length: 15 residues. The CDR3 DNA sequence: TGTGCCTGGAGTGTATTGTTTGGGGGAGGAGAGACCCAGTACTTC. This sequence encodes CAWSVLFGGGETQYF.

The chain uses TRBV5-1 and TRBJ2-4; 7 positions match TRBD2. Germline lookup yields CDR1 SGHRS and CDR2 YFSETQ. This CDR3 is built from 13 residues. The trim removed 1 base at V and 8 bases at J, leaving 3 bases unmatched. DNA of the CDR3: TGCGCCAGCAGCTTGCGGGGGGAGGACATTCAGTACTTC. Its protein product is CASSLRGEDIQYF.

The chain joins TRBV3-1 (or the pseudogene TRBV3-2) to TRBJ2-3, with D unresolved. CDR1 and CDR2 from the germline V gene are LGHDT and YNNKEL (reference sequence). V was shortened by 0 bases and J by 3 bases, with 10 bases between the two germline ends. This CDR3 has 15 residues. The CDR3 nucleotides are TGTGCCAGCAGCCAAGATCCCAGGAGTACAGATACGCAGTATTTT. As protein: CASSQDPRSTDTQYF.

The V gene is TRBV5-4, the J gene TRBJ2-3; TRBD2 matches at 12 bases. This CDR3 contains 19 residues. After removal of 4 bases from V and 1 base from J, the junction contained 13 bases not matched to a gene. Germline V gene data show CDR1 as SGHNT and CDR2 as YYREEE (reference sequence). CDR3 residues: CASSRPGLAGGPRTDTQYF. The DNA of the CDR3 is TGTGCCAGCAGCCGCCCAGGGCTAGCGGGGGGGCCGCGCACAGATACGCAGTATTTT. Full variable domain (rest looked up from reference TRBV5-4 and TRBJ2-3): ETGVTQSPTHLIKTRGQQVTLRCSSQSGHNTVSWYQQALGQGPQFIFQYYREEENGRGNFPPRFSGLQFPNYSSELNVNALELDDSALYLCASSRPGLAGGPRTDTQYFGPGTRLTVL.

The genes are TRBV9 and TRBJ2-2; either TRBD1 or TRBD2 may supply D (6 bases each). Germline CDR1 SGDLS, CDR2 YYNGEE. This CDR3 is built from 15 residues. Between the trimmed V and J ends, which lost 0 bases and 6 bases, there was a span of 12 bases. CDR3 DNA: TGTGCCAGCAGCGTAGAGAGGGGGGCATCCGGGGAGCTGTTTTTT. It yields the protein CASSVERGASGELFF.

The chain combines TRBV7-3 with TRBJ2-1, with TRBD2 matching 9 bases. There are 14 residues in the CDR3. The V segment lost 3 bases and the J segment 7 bases; nucleotides outside the gene matches: 4. The germline V gene encodes CDR1 SGHTA and CDR2 FQGTGA. The CDR3 coding sequence is TGTGCCAGCAGCTTTAGCGGGAGACGGAATGAGCAGTTCTTC. Its protein product is CASSFSGRRNEQFF. The full variable domain, with the rest looked up from reference TRBV7-3 and TRBJ2-1, is GAGVSQTPSNKVTEKGKYVELRCDPISGHTALYWYRQSLGQGPEFLIYFQGTGAADDSGLPNDRFFAVRPEGSVSTLKIQRTERGDSAVYLCASSFSGRRNEQFFGPGTRLTVL.

The chain carries TRBV7-9 and TRBJ2-3; 8 bases line up with TRBD1. V lost 4 bases and J lost 3; bases outside the gene matches: 6. The CDR3 is 15 amino acids. Germline CDR1 reads SEHNR; CDR2 reads FQNEAQ (reference sequence). The CDR3 protein is CASSYSGTGTDTQYF. The CDR3 DNA reads as TGTGCCAGCAGCTACTCCGGGACAGGAACAGATACGCAGTATTTT.

CDR3 region: CASSPGGSRSYNEQFF. CDR3 DNA: TGTGCCAGCTCACCAGGCGGGAGCAGGTCCTACAATGAGCAGTTCTTC. The gene calls are TRBV18 and TRBJ2-1; 7 bases match TRBD2. In germline, CDR1 is KGHSH, CDR2 LQKENI. V lost 2 bases, J lost 1 base, and 5 bases stayed unmatched. The CDR3 contains 16 residues.

A note on this clone: Germline is not matched at one junction end, which may reflect a read error. J is TRBJ2-1 and V is TRBV19, with 11 bases matching TRBD2. Germline V gives CDR1 LNHDA, CDR2 SQIVND (reference sequence). CDR3 length: 14 residues. CDR3 nucleotide sequence: TGTGCCAGTAATAGCGGGAGGGGTCCCAATGGGCAGTTCTTC. It translates to CASNSGRGPNGQFF. Full variable domain (outside the CDR3, taken from reference TRBV19 and TRBJ2-1): DGGITQSPKYLFRKEGQNVTLSCEQNLNHDAMYWYRQDPGQGLRLIYYSQIVNDFQKGDIAEGYSVSREKKESFPLTVTSAQKNPTAFYLCASNSGRGPNGQFFGPGTRLTVL.

The V and J genes are TRBV19 and TRBJ2-2; a possible D gene is TRBD1 (6 bases). Germline loops: CDR1 LNHDA, CDR2 SQIVND (reference sequence). The CDR3 totals 13 residues. The V and J ends lost 6 bases and 1 base respectively, with 6 bases between them. DNA of the CDR3: TGTGCCAGTAGGACAGGGAACACCGGGGAGCTGTTTTTT. This gives the protein CASRTGNTGELFF.

As DNA, the CDR3 is TGTGCCAGCGTCTCAAGGGGGGACGGCTACGAGCAGTACTTC. It encodes CASVSRGDGYEQYF. The chain recombines TRBV6-6 with TRBJ2-7; perhaps D is TRBD1 or TRBD2 (6 bases each). CDR3 size: 14 residues. The germline gives CDR1 MNHNY, CDR2 SVGAGI (reference sequence). Trimming removed 8 bases at V and 3 bases at J, with 17 bases between.

The CDR3 DNA reads as TGTGCCAGCAGCGTAGTTGTGGCGGGGACAGGGGCCAACGTCCTGACTTTC. Translated, it gives CASSVVVAGTGANVLTF. V is TRBV9 and J is TRBJ2-6, with D perhaps TRBD1 or TRBD2 (6 bases each). V dropped 0 bases and J dropped 4 bases, with 14 bases sitting between them. The CDR3 has 17 amino acids. Germline V lookup: CDR1 SGDLS, CDR2 YYNGEE.

The V call is TRBV11-2, the J call TRBJ2-3, with D possibly TRBD1 on 5 matching bases. The germline V and J ends were trimmed by 5 bases and 6 bases, with 9 bases remaining between them. From germline, CDR1 is SGHAT and CDR2 FQNNGV. The CDR3 sequence is 12 residues long. CDR3 nucleotides: TGTGCCAGCAGCCTCTGGGGCGATACGCAGTATTTT. Translation: CASSLWGDTQYF.

V gene TRBV6-5 combines with J gene TRBJ2-2; a possible D gene is TRBD2 (6 bases). This CDR3 contains 15 residues. Germline assignment: CDR1 MNHEY and CDR2 SVGAGI. Trimming removed 6 bases from V and 0 bases from J, with 11 bases in between. The CDR3 DNA reads as TGTGCCAGCAGAAAGGGACTCGCGAACACCGGGGAGCTGTTTTTT. This translates into CASRKGLANTGELFF.

The rearrangement joins TRBV5-1 to TRBJ2-3; D call uncertain. V shed 7 bases and J shed 0 bases, with 12 bases lying between them. Per the germline V gene, CDR1 is SGHRS and CDR2 is YFSETQ. The CDR3 runs to 14 residues. The CDR3 region is CASSARDSTDTQYF. CDR3 sequence (DNA): TGCGCCAGCTCGGCGCGAGATAGCACAGATACGCAGTATTTT.

This sequence joins TRBV7-8 and TRBJ1-1; 7 nucleotides align to TRBD1. Looked up from germline, CDR1 is SGHVS and CDR2 is FQNEAQ. The CDR3 totals 15 residues. The V gene end was trimmed by 5 bases and the J gene end by 1 base; junction bases not matched to a gene: 7. CDR3 protein: CASSTTGQKNTEAFF. The DNA for the CDR3 is TGTGCCAGCAGCACTACGGGACAGAAGAACACTGAAGCTTTCTTT.

V gene TRBV5-8 combines with J gene TRBJ1-1; D is perhaps TRBD1 (6 bases). Trimming pared 3 bases from V and 2 bases from J, leaving 11 bases between. CDR3 length: 14 residues. CDR1 SGHTS and CDR2 YDEGEE come from the germline V gene. CDR3 bases: TGTGCCAGCAGCTACCAGACAGGCAACACTGAAGCTTTCTTT. Amino acids: CASSYQTGNTEAFF.